The TCR beta chain under discussion was sequenced for a study of shared clonotypes between healthy human individuals. Study-wide findings and caveats: Generation probabilities of non-shared clonotypes were lower (relative to those shared by all four donors). Tissues were not sampled, only blood, and their repertoires likely differ.

V dropped 3 bases and J dropped 6; count of bases not matched to a gene: 9. The CDR3 consists of 16 residues. Germline lookup yields CDR1 LNHDA and CDR2 SQIVND (reference sequence). Genomic DNA of each subset was evenly split across several immunoSEQ plates. Data came from immunoSEQ multiplex PCR; TCRdb stores just in-frame clones and leaves some out. The sample consists of 550,000 to 700,000 clones, about 80% of them appearing once. This clone was detected once. Antigen unknown. The sample consisted of memory CD4+ T cells sorted from blood. Regarding subset: CD45RA-negative fraction. This TCR came from a woman aged 25 to 39 in good health. V and J are TRBV19 and TRBJ2-2; 8 nucleotides agree with TRBD1. CDR3 region: CASSIWSDRAAGELFF. The CDR3 bases are TGTGCCAGTAGTATTTGGTCGGACAGGGCCGCCGGGGAGCTGTTTTTT.